This TCR beta chain was observed in a study of vaccination effects on CD4 cells after COVID-19 (dated by TCRdb to between 2021 and 2024). Background for the entire study: The ViraFEST assay stimulated PBMC with viral peptide pools and then used TCR sequencing to identify antigen-specific CD4+ T cell clonotypes by expansion. Post-vaccine samples across the study were collected a median of 72 days after the second dose, with a range of 14 to 241. Each well held over 1.5 million PBMC cultured in IMDM containing approximately 5.2% human AB serum, 8.5 to 10 IU/ml IL-2 and gentamicin, along with 8 to 10 ug/ml peptides. In both COVID-19 convalescent patients and infection-naive vaccine recipients, the study compared SARS-CoV-2 spike-specific CD4+ TCR repertoires from before mRNA vaccination with those from after it. The full study included over 8 COVID-19 convalescent patients and a few SARS-CoV-2-naive healthy vaccine recipients. Cultures from other donors in the study were sequenced with the Oncomine TCR Beta short-read assay on an Illumina iSeq 100. Overall study results and their limits: Among healthy vaccine recipients, nearly all vaccine-induced clones were SARS-CoV-2 mono-reactive, and just 1 of 255 was cross-reactive with common cold coronaviruses. Limitations of the study were the small number of convalescent patients and the absence of early post-infection timepoints. At late post-vaccination timepoints, both infection-induced and vaccine-induced clones showed marked clonal contraction, consistent with waning T cell responses.

The library was generated by the immunoSEQ multiplex PCR assay. TCR beta CDR3 sequencing was performed on DNA from the cultured, isolated CD4+ T cells. On the authors' methods: The analysis removed non-productive TCR sequences, trimmed reads to the CDR3 region, and retained only CDR3s that were 7 or more amino acids long. Antigen-specific clonotypes were identified with the MANAFEST web app by comparing expansion in peptide wells against reference cultures. To count as positive, a clone had to show expansion at FDR<0.05 compared with the reference and with all other wells, an odds ratio above 5, and a frequency above 0.1% in two replicate wells. Cross-reactive clonotypes were defined as significantly expanded in SARS-CoV-2 spike wells and in at least one common cold coronavirus spike condition. CDR3 similarity was assessed by Levenshtein distance with the stringdist R package, and unrooted trees were built with ape in R 3.6.1. Entries here come from immuneACCESS through TCRdb and include only in-frame sequences with V and J called. Some clones fail to appear in such tables; in the studies checked, an unresolved V gene covers under half of the shortfall, and the cause of the remainder is unknown. D and trimming were read from the DNA, whereas the V and J calls and clone size are those reported in that table. For this sample there are about 57,000 clones; 78% appear just once. Of the sample, 3.5% to 5.5% falls within the top ten clones.

Concerning this clone itself: Which antigen it targets is not known. Base qualities are missing; no much larger clone stands one base away.

After approximately 11 days of culture, CD4+ T cells were isolated with the EasySep CD4+ T cell isolation kit. Participants received two doses of either the BNT162b2 or the mRNA-1273 mRNA SARS-CoV-2 vaccine. Healthy vaccine recipients had no prior SARS-CoV-2 infection, confirmed by negative nucleocapsid antibodies before and after vaccination. On days 3 and 7, half of the culture medium was replaced with fresh IL-2-containing medium. Unless noted otherwise, every peptide stimulation condition was grown in triplicate wells. PBMC were separated from whole blood using Ficoll-Paque Plus gradient centrifugation and were then either cryopreserved at -140C or used fresh. The QIAamp micro DNA kit was used to extract genomic DNA from the cultured CD4+ T cells. This sample comprised CD4+ T cells from PBMCs cultured without peptide, obtained after COVID-19 vaccination. The origin of this receptor is a human donor who received a COVID-19 vaccine.

The nucleotide sequence reads TGTGCCAGCAGTAGTTTTCCCCGGCCGGCTCTTAATTCACCCCTCCACTTT. Protein translation: CASSSFPRPALNSPLHF. The V gene is TRBV27 and the J gene is TRBJ1-6; no D gene is confidently identified. According to the germline V gene (reference sequence), CDR1 reads MNHEY and CDR2 reads SMNVEV. Including the terminal cysteine and phenylalanine, the CDR3 comprises 17 residues. Only the CDR3 part of the read is kept: 51 bases, read in frame from the first base. At the junction V is shortened by 5 bases and J by 6 bases, with 20 bases in between.